This TCR beta chain was recorded in a study of T cell responses to AZD1222 COVID-19 vaccine. Turning to the study itself: Second doses that came at about 4 or about 12 weeks were put together.

Profiled with immunoSEQ multiplex PCR; TCRdb holds only in-frame clones, not every one. The table includes under 150,000 clones, around 90% detected once. There are 13 residues in the CDR3. Looked up from germline, CDR1 is MNHEY and CDR2 is SVGAGI. V dropped 6 bases and J dropped 7 bases, with 15 bases sitting between them. Regarding this clone: Its antigen is not identified.

Whole-study findings and limits: Clonal diversity may have been underestimated in mostly white British donors. Compared with day 0, the breadth and depth of the Spike-specific TCR repertoire rose significantly after two doses of AZD1222.

Material: peripheral blood, obtained on day 0 of AZD1222 vaccination. The clonotype comes from an adult in good health. J is TRBJ1-2 and V is TRBV6-5; D ambiguous. As DNA, the CDR3 is TGTGCCAGCAGCGCCCGGGGTCGGCTTGGCTACACCTTC. Residues: CASSARGRLGYTF.